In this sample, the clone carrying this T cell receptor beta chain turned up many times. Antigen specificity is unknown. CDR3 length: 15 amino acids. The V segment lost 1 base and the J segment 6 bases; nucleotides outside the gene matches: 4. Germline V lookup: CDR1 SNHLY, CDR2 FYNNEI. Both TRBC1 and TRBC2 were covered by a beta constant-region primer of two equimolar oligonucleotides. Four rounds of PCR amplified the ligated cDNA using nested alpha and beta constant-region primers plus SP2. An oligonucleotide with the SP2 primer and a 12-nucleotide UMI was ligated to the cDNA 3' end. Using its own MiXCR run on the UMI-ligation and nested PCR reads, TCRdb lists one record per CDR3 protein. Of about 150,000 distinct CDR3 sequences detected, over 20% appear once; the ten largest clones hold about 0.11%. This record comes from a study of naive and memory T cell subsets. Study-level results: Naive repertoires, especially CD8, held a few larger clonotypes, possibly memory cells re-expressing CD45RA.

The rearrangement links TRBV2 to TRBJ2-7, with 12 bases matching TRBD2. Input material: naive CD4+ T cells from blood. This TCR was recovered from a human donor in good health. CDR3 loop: CASSEGLAGEREQYF. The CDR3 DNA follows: TGTGCCAGCAGTGAAGGACTAGCGGGAGAGCGCGAGCAGTACTTC. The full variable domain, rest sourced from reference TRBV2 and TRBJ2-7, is EPEVTQTPSHQVTQMGQEVILRCVPISNHLYFYWYRQILGQKVEFLVSFYNNEISEKSEIFDDQFSVERPDGSNFTLKIRSTKLEDSAMYFCASSEGLAGEREQYFGPGTRLTVT.